This entry features one T cell receptor beta chain sequence. The antigen this receptor binds is unknown. Nothing much larger sits one base from this clone, and base qualities are not available. V loses 4 bases, J loses 5 bases, and the germline ends lie 12 bases apart. There are 13 amino acids in the CDR3, from cysteine to phenylalanine inclusive. Of all the DNA, just the CDR3 is kept, 39 bases in frame from base 1. In the germline V gene, CDR1 corresponds to ENHRY and CDR2 to SYGVKD. This sample stems from a study of control samples from healthy donors and cancer patients (dated by TCRdb to the early 2020s). Libraries were made using the immunoSEQ multiplex PCR assay. TCRdb took over this immuneACCESS table, retaining in-frame rearrangements with V and J assigned. Such tables are incomplete; in checked studies, under half of the missing clones stem from an unresolved V gene, and the remainder is unexplained. Here the sample has approximately 140,000 clones; about nine tenths occur a single time. Approximately 8% of the sample comes from the top ten.

The chain links TRBV10-3 with TRBJ2-7, with no confident D gene call. Material: PBMCs. This receptor was obtained from a man in his fifties with head and neck cancer. The nucleotide sequence is given as TGTGCCATCAGTGGGGTCGGTGCAAACGAGCAGTACTTC. It translates to CAISGVGANEQYF.